The next 9 T cell receptor beta chains were all read from a single sample in a study of PD-L1 blockade in urothelial cancer. Described time point: pretreatment peripheral blood. The repertoire was sequenced with immunoSEQ multiplex PCR; TCRdb's copy has only in-frame clones and lacks some. The sample holds about 47,000 clones, 80% seen once. This specimen consisted of PBMCs, obtained around atezolizumab (anti-PD-L1) treatment. The receptors stem from a man in his 60s with urothelial cancer.

The chain links TRBV12-5 to TRBJ2-2; 11 positions match TRBD2. V was clipped by 7 bases and J by 4 bases; unmatched bases: 8. The germline V gene has CDR1 LGHNT and CDR2 FRNRAP. The CDR3 runs to 16 residues. The CDR3 protein is CASAIELAGATGELFF. CDR3 nucleotide sequence: TGTGCTAGTGCCATCGAACTAGCGGGGGCCACCGGGGAGCTGTTTTTT.

The rearrangement uses TRBV5-1 and TRBJ2-1; 9 bases map to TRBD2. The CDR3 spans 15 residues. V lost 4 bases, J lost 5 bases, and 7 bases stayed unmatched. CDR1 SGHRS and CDR2 YFSETQ come from the germline V gene. CDR3: CASSPLAGKDNEQFF. The CDR3 DNA is TGCGCCAGCAGCCCCCTAGCGGGAAAGGACAATGAGCAGTTCTTC.

This sequence joins TRBV2 and TRBJ2-2, with 12 bases that match TRBD2. The CDR3 spans 17 residues. The V and J ends lost 3 bases and 2 bases, in that order; junction bases with no gene match: 4. CDR1 and CDR2 (germline): SNHLY, FYNNEI. The CDR3 loop reads CASSDPGLAGNTGELFF. In DNA form, the CDR3 reads TGTGCCAGCAGTGACCCGGGACTAGCGGGTAACACCGGGGAGCTGTTTTTT.

At least ten counts were recorded for this clone. The chain combines TRBV5-6 with TRBJ1-6; 7 positions match TRBD1. CDR3 size: 15 residues. Looked up from germline, CDR1 is SGHDT and CDR2 is YYEEEE. V lost 0 bases, J lost 10 bases, and 7 bases stayed unmatched. The CDR3 spells CASSLGLAGGSPLHF. The CDR3 DNA reads as TGTGCCAGCAGCTTGGGTCTGGCAGGGGGGTCACCCCTCCACTTT.

The chain recombines TRBV28 with TRBJ2-3, with a weak D call TRBD2 (6 bases). V was shortened by 5 bases and J by 2 bases, with 11 bases between the two germline ends. The CDR3 loop spans 14 amino acids. Germline CDR1 MDHEN, CDR2 SYDVKM. This CDR3 is CASSGGALTDTQYF. The CDR3 coding sequence is TGTGCCAGCAGTGGCGGGGCCCTCACAGATACGCAGTATTTT.

V and J are TRBV19 and TRBJ2-2; 9 bases align to TRBD2. This CDR3 region has 15 residues. Per the germline V gene, CDR1 is LNHDA and CDR2 is SQIVND (reference sequence). J was trimmed by 5 bases and V by 9 bases; bases with no gene match: 10. This CDR3 is CARPPPAGGTGELFF. The CDR3 DNA is TGTGCCAGACCTCCCCCAGCGGGAGGTACCGGGGAGCTGTTTTTT.

The V gene is TRBV28, the J gene TRBJ2-3; 7 nucleotides align to TRBD1. This CDR3 has 15 residues. With V trimmed by 6 bases and J by 6 bases, 12 bases remained unmatched. CDR1 is MDHEN, CDR2 SYDVKM, per germline. CDR3 bases: TGTGCCAGCAGGGACGAGACAGGGAGAGTCGATACGCAGTATTTT. This sequence encodes CASRDETGRVDTQYF.

The chain combines TRBV28 with TRBJ2-1; a possible D gene is TRBD1 (6 bases). CDR1 MDHEN and CDR2 SYDVKM come from the germline V gene. The V gene lost 4 bases and the J gene lost 5 bases, with 18 bases spanning the gap. The CDR3 sequence is 16 residues long. This CDR3 is CASSWNRVLTNNEQFF. The CDR3, as DNA: TGTGCCAGCAGTTGGAACAGGGTGTTAACGAACAATGAGCAGTTCTTC.

The V call is TRBV7-2, the J call TRBJ2-3; D may be TRBD2 (6 bases). Between the trimmed V and J ends, which lost 3 bases and 2 bases, there was a span of 12 bases. The CDR3 is 15 residues long. Germline CDR1 reads SGHTA; CDR2 reads FQGNSA. The CDR3 loop reads CASSFPGLPTDTQYF. In DNA form, the CDR3 reads TGTGCCAGCAGCTTCCCCGGACTACCCACAGATACGCAGTATTTT.